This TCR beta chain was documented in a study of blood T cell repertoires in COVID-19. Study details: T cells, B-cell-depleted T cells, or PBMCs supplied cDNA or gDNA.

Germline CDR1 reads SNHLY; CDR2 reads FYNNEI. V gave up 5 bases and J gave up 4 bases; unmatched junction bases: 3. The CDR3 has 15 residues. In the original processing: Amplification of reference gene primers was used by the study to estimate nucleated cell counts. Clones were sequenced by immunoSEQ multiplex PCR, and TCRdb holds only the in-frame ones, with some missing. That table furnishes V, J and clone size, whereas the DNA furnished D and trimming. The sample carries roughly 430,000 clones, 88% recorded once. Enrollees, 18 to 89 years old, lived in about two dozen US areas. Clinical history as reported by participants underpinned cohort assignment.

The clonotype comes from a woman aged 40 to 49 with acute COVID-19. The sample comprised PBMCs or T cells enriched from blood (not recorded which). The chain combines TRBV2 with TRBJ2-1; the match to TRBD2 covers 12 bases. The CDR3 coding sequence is TGTGCCAGCAGTTCGACTAGCGGGAGTTACAATGAGCAGTTCTTC. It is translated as CASSSTSGSYNEQFF.